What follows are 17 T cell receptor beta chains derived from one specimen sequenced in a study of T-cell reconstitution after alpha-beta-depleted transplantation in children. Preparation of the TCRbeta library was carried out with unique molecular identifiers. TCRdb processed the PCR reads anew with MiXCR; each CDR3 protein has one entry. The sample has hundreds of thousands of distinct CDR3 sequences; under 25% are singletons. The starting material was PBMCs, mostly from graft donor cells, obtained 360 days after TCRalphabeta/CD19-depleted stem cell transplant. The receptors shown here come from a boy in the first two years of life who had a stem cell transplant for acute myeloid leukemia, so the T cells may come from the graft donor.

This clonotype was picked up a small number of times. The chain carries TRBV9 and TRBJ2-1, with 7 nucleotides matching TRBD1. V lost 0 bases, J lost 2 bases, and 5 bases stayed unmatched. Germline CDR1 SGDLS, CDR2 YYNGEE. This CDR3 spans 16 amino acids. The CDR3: CASSVEGGSAYNEQFF. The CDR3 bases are TGTGCCAGCAGCGTAGAAGGGGGCTCGGCCTACAATGAGCAGTTCTTC.

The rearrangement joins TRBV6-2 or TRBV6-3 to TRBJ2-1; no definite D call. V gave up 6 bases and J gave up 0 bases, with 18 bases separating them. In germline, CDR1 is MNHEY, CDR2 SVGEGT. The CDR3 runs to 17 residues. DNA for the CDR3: TGTGCCAGCAGACCCCTTAGGGCCTCAAGCTCCTACAATGAGCAGTTCTTC. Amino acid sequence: CASRPLRASSSYNEQFF.

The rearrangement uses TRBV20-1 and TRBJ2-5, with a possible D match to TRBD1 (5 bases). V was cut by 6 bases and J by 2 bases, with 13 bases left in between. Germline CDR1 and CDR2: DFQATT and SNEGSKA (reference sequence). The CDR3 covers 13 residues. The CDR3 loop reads CSANQGGQETQYF. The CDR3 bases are TGCAGTGCCAATCAGGGTGGTCAAGAGACCCAGTACTTC.

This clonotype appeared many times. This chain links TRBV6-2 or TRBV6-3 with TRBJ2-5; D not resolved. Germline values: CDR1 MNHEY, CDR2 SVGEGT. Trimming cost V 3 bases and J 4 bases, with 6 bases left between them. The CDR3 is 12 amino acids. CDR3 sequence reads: CASSYPTETQYF. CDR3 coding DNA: TGTGCCAGCAGTTATCCAACAGAGACCCAGTACTTC.

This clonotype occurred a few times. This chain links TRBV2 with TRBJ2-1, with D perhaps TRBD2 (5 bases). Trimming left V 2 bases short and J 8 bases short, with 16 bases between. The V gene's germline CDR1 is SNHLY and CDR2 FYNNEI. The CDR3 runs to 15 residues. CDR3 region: CASSEMRASPHEQFF. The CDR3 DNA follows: TGTGCCAGCAGTGAAATGAGGGCTAGCCCCCATGAGCAGTTCTTC.

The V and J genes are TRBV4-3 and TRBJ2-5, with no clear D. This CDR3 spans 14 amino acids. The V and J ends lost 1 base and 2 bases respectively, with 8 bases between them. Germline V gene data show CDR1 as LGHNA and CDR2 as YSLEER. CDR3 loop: CASSQGLNQETQYF. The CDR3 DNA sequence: TGCGCCAGCAGCCAAGGACTGAATCAAGAGACCCAGTACTTC.

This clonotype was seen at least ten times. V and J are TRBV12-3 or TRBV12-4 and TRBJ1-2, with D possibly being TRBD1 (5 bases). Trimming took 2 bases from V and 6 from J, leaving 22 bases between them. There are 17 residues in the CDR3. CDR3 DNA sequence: TGTGCCAGCAGTTTATCGGGGAGGGGTCGTAGTTTCGATGGCTACACCTTC. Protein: CASSLSGRGRSFDGYTF.

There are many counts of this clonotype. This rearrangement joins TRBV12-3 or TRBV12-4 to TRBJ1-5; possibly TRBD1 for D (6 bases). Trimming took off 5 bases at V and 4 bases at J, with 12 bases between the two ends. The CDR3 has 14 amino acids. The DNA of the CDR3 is TGTGCCAGCAGTACCCACAGGGCAAATCAGCCCCAGCATTTT. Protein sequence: CASSTHRANQPQHF.

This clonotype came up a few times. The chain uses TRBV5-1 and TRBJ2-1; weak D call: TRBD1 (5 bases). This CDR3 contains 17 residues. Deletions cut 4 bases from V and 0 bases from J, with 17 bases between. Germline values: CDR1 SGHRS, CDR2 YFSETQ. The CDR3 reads CASSLPQERASYNEQFF. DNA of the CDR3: TGCGCCAGCAGCCTACCACAGGAAAGGGCCTCCTACAATGAGCAGTTCTTC.

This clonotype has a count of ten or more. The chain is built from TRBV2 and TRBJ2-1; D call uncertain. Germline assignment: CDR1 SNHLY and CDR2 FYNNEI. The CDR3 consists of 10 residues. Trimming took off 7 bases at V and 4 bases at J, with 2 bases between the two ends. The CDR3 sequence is CASNYNEQFF. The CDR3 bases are TGTGCCAGCAATTACAATGAGCAGTTCTTC.

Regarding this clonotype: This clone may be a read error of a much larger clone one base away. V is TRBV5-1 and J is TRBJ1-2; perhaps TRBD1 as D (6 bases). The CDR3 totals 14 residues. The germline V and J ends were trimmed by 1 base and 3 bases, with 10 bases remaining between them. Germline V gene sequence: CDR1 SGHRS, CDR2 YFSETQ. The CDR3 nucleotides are TGCGCCAGCAGCTTGTCCTCAGGGGACTATGGCTACACCTTC. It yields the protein CASSLSSGDYGYTF.

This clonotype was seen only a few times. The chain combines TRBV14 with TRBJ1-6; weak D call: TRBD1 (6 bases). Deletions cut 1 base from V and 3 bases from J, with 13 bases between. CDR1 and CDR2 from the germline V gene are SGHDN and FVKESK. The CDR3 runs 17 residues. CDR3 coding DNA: TGTGCCAGCAGCCAAGCGCTCACAGGGAACTATAATTCACCCCTCCACTTT. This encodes CASSQALTGNYNSPLHF.

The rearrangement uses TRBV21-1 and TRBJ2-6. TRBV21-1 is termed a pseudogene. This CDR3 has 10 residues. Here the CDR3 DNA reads TGTGCCACAAGGGCCAACGTCCTGACTTTC. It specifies CATRANVLTF.

DNA of the CDR3: TGTGCCAGCAGCTACGGACAGCTGAACACTGAAGCTTTCTTT. Translation: CASSYGQLNTEAFF. The rearrangement links TRBV12-3 or TRBV12-4 to TRBJ1-1; a weak D match, TRBD1 (6 bases). CDR3 length: 14 residues. V was cut by 6 bases and J by 0 bases, with 11 bases left in between.

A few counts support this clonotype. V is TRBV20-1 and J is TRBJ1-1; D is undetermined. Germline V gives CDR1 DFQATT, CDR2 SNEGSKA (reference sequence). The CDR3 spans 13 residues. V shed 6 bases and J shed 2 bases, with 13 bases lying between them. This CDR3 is CSAPREVNTEAFF. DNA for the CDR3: TGCAGTGCCCCCCGGGAGGTTAACACTGAAGCTTTCTTT.

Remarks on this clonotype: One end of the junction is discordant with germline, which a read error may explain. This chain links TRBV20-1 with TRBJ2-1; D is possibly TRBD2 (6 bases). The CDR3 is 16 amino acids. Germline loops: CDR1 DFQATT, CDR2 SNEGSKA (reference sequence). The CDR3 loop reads CSAREGRGGSYNEQSF. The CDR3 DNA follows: TGCAGTGCTAGAGAGGGGCGGGGAGGTTCCTACAATGAGCAGTCCTTC.

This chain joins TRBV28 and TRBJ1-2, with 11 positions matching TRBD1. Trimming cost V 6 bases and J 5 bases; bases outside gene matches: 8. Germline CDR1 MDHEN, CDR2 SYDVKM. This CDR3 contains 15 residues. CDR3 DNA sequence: TGTGCCAGCAGCCGAACTGGGACAGGGGGTTATGGCTACACCTTC. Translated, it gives CASSRTGTGGYGYTF.